The 29 T cell receptor beta chains below all came from one sample that was sequenced in a study of blood T cell repertoires in COVID-19. Produced via immunoSEQ multiplex PCR; TCRdb's table is partial and in-frame only. The sample records approximately 70,000 clones, about 70% being singletons. Material: peripheral blood. These receptors were collected from a woman in her 70s with acute or convalescent COVID-19.

This clone was counted only a few times. The chain joins TRBV19 to TRBJ1-5; possible D gene TRBD1, 5 bases. In germline, CDR1 is LNHDA, CDR2 SQIVND (reference sequence). This CDR3 has 15 amino acids. The V end lost 3 bases, the J end lost 7 bases, and 16 bases lay between the germline ends. The DNA for the CDR3 is TGTGCCAGTAGTATTCCCGCAGGGAACCCCCAGCCCCAGCATTTT. It translates to CASSIPAGNPQPQHF.

This chain uses TRBV5-1 with TRBJ1-3; D gene unclear. Germline V CDR1 and CDR2: SGHRS, YFSETQ. The CDR3 has 14 residues. V was trimmed by 6 bases and J by 0 bases, leaving 10 bases between them. The CDR3 loop is CASKSGSSGNTIYF. CDR3 sequence (DNA): TGCGCCAGCAAGAGTGGGAGCTCTGGAAACACCATATATTTT.

This chain connects TRBV6-4 to TRBJ1-1, with 9 bases matching TRBD1. The CDR3 length is 14 residues. CDR1 is MRHNA, CDR2 SNTAGT, per germline. After removal of 6 bases from V and 2 bases from J, the junction contained 4 bases not matched to a gene. The CDR3 coding sequence is TGTGCCAGCAGCAGGGACAGGGTAAACACTGAAGCTTTCTTT. Translating it yields CASSRDRVNTEAFF.

This clone was recorded only once. The chain employs TRBV16 and TRBJ1-2; a weak D match, TRBD1 (5 bases). The CDR3 consists of 14 residues. Germline V gives CDR1 KGHSY, CDR2 FQNENV. V was shortened by 4 bases and J by 2 bases, with 11 bases between the two germline ends. The CDR3, as DNA: TGTGCCAGCAGCCCGCGGACACTGAACTATGGCTACACCTTC. Amino acids: CASSPRTLNYGYTF.

V gene TRBV7-6 combines with J gene TRBJ1-4; TRBD1 might be the D (6 bases). V lost 5 bases and J 1 base, leaving 17 bases between the germline ends. The germline gives CDR1 SGHVS, CDR2 FNYEAQ. This CDR3 contains 17 residues. CDR3 sequence (DNA): TGTGCCAGCAGCCTAAGATCAGGGGCCATAACTAATGAAAAACTGTTTTTT. Translation: CASSLRSGAITNEKLFF.

The chain is built from TRBV2 and TRBJ1-4, with 7 bases matching TRBD1. This CDR3 contains 18 residues. Losses at the gene ends were 4 bases for V and 5 bases for J; bases not matched to a gene: 16. Germline values: CDR1 SNHLY, CDR2 FYNNEI. The CDR3 sequence: CASSGSGTVGALNEKLFF. CDR3 sequence (DNA): TGTGCCAGCAGTGGCTCCGGGACAGTCGGGGCTTTAAATGAAAAACTGTTTTTT. The whole variable domain, remainder taken from reference TRBV2 and TRBJ1-4, is EPEVTQTPSHQVTQMGQEVILRCVPISNHLYFYWYRQILGQKVEFLVSFYNNEISEKSEIFDDQFSVERPDGSNFTLKIRSTKLEDSAMYFCASSGSGTVGALNEKLFFGSGTQLSVL.

The V call is TRBV6-5, the J call TRBJ1-2; 8 bases match TRBD1. The CDR3 covers 13 residues. After removal of 7 bases from V and 5 bases from J, the junction contained 6 bases not matched to a gene. CDR1 MNHEY and CDR2 SVGAGI come from the germline V gene. The CDR3 reads CASTGGLGYGYTF. The CDR3 DNA reads TGTGCCAGCACAGGGGGCCTAGGGTATGGCTACACCTTC.

The gene calls are TRBV7-9 and TRBJ2-1; D possibly corresponds to TRBD1 (6 bases). The length of the CDR3 is 12 residues. Trimming cost V 5 bases and J 9 bases, with 11 bases left between them. Germline CDR1 reads SEHNR; CDR2 reads FQNEAQ (reference sequence). The CDR3 protein is CASSPQGSEQFF. The CDR3 coding sequence is TGTGCCAGCAGCCCCCAGGGGAGTGAGCAGTTCTTC.

The chain carries TRBV30 and TRBJ1-6; TRBD1 agrees at 10 bases. Germline loops: CDR1 GTSNPN, CDR2 SVGIG (reference sequence). The length of the CDR3 is 14 residues. V trimming: 1 base; J trimming: 7 bases; junction bases outside the gene matches: 1. The CDR3 bases are TGTGCCTGGAGTGGGGACAGGGGAAATTCACCCCTCCACTTT. Amino acid sequence: CAWSGDRGNSPLHF.

This clone was counted between two and nine times. This chain uses TRBV2 with TRBJ1-2; TRBD1 might be the D (6 bases). From germline, CDR1 is SNHLY and CDR2 FYNNEI. V gave up 9 bases and J gave up 5 bases, with 19 bases separating them. The CDR3 totals 14 residues. The CDR3 loop reads CASGGGRGDYGYTF. DNA for the CDR3: TGTGCCAGTGGGGGGGGCAGAGGAGATTATGGCTACACCTTC.

The rearrangement links TRBV15 to TRBJ2-5; 8 nucleotides align to TRBD1. Trimming cost V 3 bases and J 3 bases; bases outside gene matches: 6. Germline V lookup: CDR1 LNHNV, CDR2 YYDKDF (reference sequence). The CDR3 consists of 15 residues. CDR3 nucleotides: TGTGCCACCAGCAGGGCGGGACAGGTTGAAGAGACCCAGTACTTC. This translates into CATSRAGQVEETQYF.

The V call is TRBV14, the J call TRBJ2-2, with D possibly TRBD2 on 6 matching bases. Germline V gives CDR1 SGHDN, CDR2 FVKESK. V shed 0 bases and J shed 8 bases, with 13 bases lying between them. This CDR3 is built from 15 residues. The CDR3 DNA sequence: TGTGCCAGCAGCCAAGAATCGACCGGGAGAGGGGAGCTGTTTTTT. Encoded protein: CASSQESTGRGELFF.

This clone turned up a few times. The CDR3 is CASSQRGTGAKNIQYF. In DNA form, the CDR3 reads TGCGCCAGCAGCCAGCGGGGGACAGGGGCCAAAAACATTCAGTACTTC. This chain links TRBV10-2 with TRBJ2-4, with D possibly being TRBD1 (9 bases). The CDR3 runs 16 residues. Trimming cost V 6 bases and J 1 base, with 16 bases left between them. Germline CDR1 WSHSY, CDR2 SAAADI.

This clone was seen just once. J is TRBJ1-3 and V is TRBV7-2, with D unresolved. Trimming left V 6 bases short and J 2 bases short, with 11 bases between. The CDR3 is 14 residues long. Germline assignment: CDR1 SGHTA and CDR2 FQGNSA. The CDR3 region is CASRPSGTGNTIYF. The DNA of the CDR3 is TGTGCCAGCAGACCTTCCGGTACTGGAAACACCATATATTTT.

V and J are TRBV7-2 and TRBJ1-2; no clear D gene. Germline assignment: CDR1 SGHTA and CDR2 FQGNSA. The CDR3 contains 14 residues. The V and J ends lost 5 bases and 8 bases respectively, with 18 bases between them. CDR3 DNA: TGTGCCAGCAGCCCGACAATGATTTTGGAAGGCTACACCTTC. Protein sequence: CASSPTMILEGYTF.

The chain has TRBV6-6 and TRBJ1-2; 9 bases are shared with TRBD1. Germline V CDR1 and CDR2: MNHNY, SVGAGI (reference sequence). CDR3 length: 15 residues. Germline trimming cut 4 bases from V and 0 bases from J; bases unmatched to any gene: 3. The CDR3 region has the DNA TGTGCCAGCAGTTCGACAGGGGGGTCTAACTATGGCTACACCTTC. Encoded protein: CASSSTGGSNYGYTF.

Only a few counts were recorded for this clone. The chain recombines TRBV7-2 with TRBJ1-6; TRBD1 might be the D (5 bases). Trimming took 8 bases from V and 8 from J, leaving 19 bases between them. The CDR3 consists of 15 residues. In germline, CDR1 is SGHTA, CDR2 FQGNSA. The CDR3: CASAPRGGGHSPLHF. Here the CDR3 DNA reads TGTGCCAGCGCCCCACGGGGGGGTGGTCATTCACCCCTCCACTTT.

V and J are TRBV5-1 and TRBJ1-2, with 9 bases fitting TRBD1. Germline values: CDR1 SGHRS, CDR2 YFSETQ. J lost 4 bases, V lost 4 bases, and 2 bases had no gene match. This CDR3 comprises 13 residues. For the CDR3, the DNA is TGCGCCAGCAGCGAGGGACAGGGCTATGGCTACACCTTC. Its protein product is CASSEGQGYGYTF.

This clone was recorded once. The chain couples TRBV6-2 or TRBV6-3 to TRBJ2-7, with D uncertain. The CDR3 totals 11 residues. Per the germline V gene, CDR1 is MNHEY and CDR2 is SVGEGT. Deletions cut 3 bases from V and 4 bases from J, with 4 bases between. Here the CDR3 reads CASSYPYEQYF. In DNA form, the CDR3 reads TGTGCCAGCAGTTATCCTTACGAGCAGTACTTC.

The chain employs TRBV27 and TRBJ1-2; D ambiguous. V lost 6 bases and J 0 bases, leaving 17 bases between the germline ends. The CDR3 has 16 amino acids. Germline V lookup: CDR1 MNHEY, CDR2 SMNVEV (reference sequence). CDR3 coding DNA: TGTGCCAGCAGATTTGGGCTCAGAGGGCCTAACTATGGCTACACCTTC. Translation: CASRFGLRGPNYGYTF.

By sample fraction, this clone is large. The chain is built from TRBV5-6 and TRBJ1-1, with D hard to call. CDR1 and CDR2 (germline): SGHDT, YYEEEE. The CDR3 runs 12 residues. The V gene lost 1 base and the J gene lost 7 bases, with 8 bases spanning the gap. CDR3 sequence reads: CASSLRGNEAFF. The CDR3, as DNA: TGTGCCAGCAGCTTGAGAGGGAATGAAGCTTTCTTT.

The chain joins TRBV6-1 to TRBJ2-3, with D maybe TRBD1 (6 bases). V was trimmed by 6 bases and J by 5 bases, leaving 12 bases between them. Germline CDR1 is MNHNS and CDR2 is SASEGT. This CDR3 is built from 13 residues. The CDR3 loop is CASRDQGLDTQYF. The DNA of the CDR3 is TGTGCCAGCAGAGACCAGGGGTTAGATACGCAGTATTTT.

V gene TRBV5-1 combines with J gene TRBJ1-4, with D possibly being TRBD1 (6 bases). From germline, CDR1 is SGHRS and CDR2 YFSETQ. V lost 0 bases and J 8 bases, leaving 14 bases between the germline ends. This CDR3 comprises 15 residues. CDR3 sequence reads: CASSLVGQGYEKLFF. CDR3 in DNA: TGCGCCAGCAGCTTGGTTGGGCAGGGGTACGAAAAACTGTTTTTT.

This clone was recorded a few times. J is TRBJ2-3 and V is TRBV6-6, with D perhaps TRBD1 (6 bases). The CDR3 has 14 amino acids. Trimming removed 5 bases from V and 5 bases from J, with 14 bases in between. In germline, CDR1 is MNHNY, CDR2 SVGAGI (reference sequence). In DNA form, the CDR3 reads TGTGCCAGCAGTGCCGACAGGTTTAAAGATACGCAGTATTTT. It specifies CASSADRFKDTQYF.

V gene TRBV27 combines with J gene TRBJ2-4; D is perhaps TRBD2 (5 bases). Germline V gene data show CDR1 as MNHEY and CDR2 as SMNVEV (reference sequence). Trimming removed 3 bases at V and 9 bases at J, with 12 bases between. The CDR3 extends over 13 amino acids. In DNA form, the CDR3 reads TGTGCCAGCAGTTTGAGCGGCGTAGGCATTCAGTACTTC. It specifies CASSLSGVGIQYF.

The chain uses TRBV3-1 (or the pseudogene TRBV3-2) and TRBJ2-3, with 9 bases lining up with TRBD2. CDR1 and CDR2 (germline): LGHDT, YNNKEL (reference sequence). V was clipped by 0 bases and J by 1 base; unmatched bases: 5. The CDR3 spans 17 residues. CDR3 sequence reads: CASSQDPLAGGTDTQYF. CDR3 DNA: TGTGCCAGCAGCCAAGATCCATTAGCGGGGGGCACAGATACGCAGTATTTT.

The gene calls are TRBV10-3 and TRBJ2-1, with 10 bases fitting TRBD1. After removal of 5 bases from V and 7 bases from J, the junction contained 8 bases not matched to a gene. The length of the CDR3 is 15 residues. CDR1 and CDR2 (germline): ENHRY, SYGVKD. The CDR3 DNA follows: TGTGCCATCAGTTGGGGTCGGGGACAGGGGAATGAGCAGTTCTTC. The encoded protein is CAISWGRGQGNEQFF.

The chain carries TRBV2 and TRBJ2-4; 8 bases match TRBD1. Germline lookup yields CDR1 SNHLY and CDR2 FYNNEI. The CDR3 consists of 17 residues. Trimming removed 2 bases from V and 0 bases from J; junction bases left unmatched: 6. Here the CDR3 reads CASSELTGGLAKNIQYF. The CDR3, as DNA: TGTGCCAGCAGTGAACTTACAGGGGGACTAGCCAAAAACATTCAGTACTTC.

The genes are TRBV12-3 or TRBV12-4 and TRBJ2-5; a possible D gene is TRBD2 (5 bases). The V gene lost 6 bases and the J gene lost 7 bases, with 15 bases spanning the gap. This CDR3 spans 13 amino acids. Here the CDR3 reads CASSLGRLRTQYF. DNA for the CDR3: TGTGCCAGCAGCCTAGGCAGACTACGGACCCAGTACTTC.